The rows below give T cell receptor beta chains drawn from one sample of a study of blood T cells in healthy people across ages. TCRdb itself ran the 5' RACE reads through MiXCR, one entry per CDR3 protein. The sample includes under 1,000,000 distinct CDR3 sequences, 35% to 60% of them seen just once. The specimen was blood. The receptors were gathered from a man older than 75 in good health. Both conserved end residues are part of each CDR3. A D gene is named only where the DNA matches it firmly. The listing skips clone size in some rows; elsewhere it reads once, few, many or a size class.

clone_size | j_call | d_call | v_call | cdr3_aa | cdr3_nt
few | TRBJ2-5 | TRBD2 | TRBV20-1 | CSAVGTSGYTQETQYF | TGCAGTGCAGTCGGGACTAGCGGATATACTCAGGAGACCCAGTACTTC
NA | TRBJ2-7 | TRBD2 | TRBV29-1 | CSVGTTSGRSEQYF | TGCAGCGTCGGGACGACTAGCGGGAGGAGCGAGCAGTACTTC
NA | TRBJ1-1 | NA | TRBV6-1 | CASSEALRRGDTEAFF | TGTGCCAGCAGTGAAGCGCTTCGGAGGGGGGACACTGAAGCTTTCTTT
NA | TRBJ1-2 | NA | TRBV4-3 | CASSQDTDFSYGYTF | TGCGCCAGCAGCCAAGATACGGACTTCTCCTATGGCTACACCTTC
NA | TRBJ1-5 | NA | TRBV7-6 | CASSLDQGSRQPQHF | TGTGCCAGCAGCCTTGACCAGGGCTCCCGGCAGCCCCAGCATTTT
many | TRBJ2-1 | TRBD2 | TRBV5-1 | CASSEGGLADNEQFF | TGCGCCAGCAGCGAAGGGGGACTAGCGGACAATGAGCAGTTCTTC
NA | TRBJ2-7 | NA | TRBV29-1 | CSVEACEQYF | TGCAGCGTTGAAGCTTGCGAGCAGTACTTC
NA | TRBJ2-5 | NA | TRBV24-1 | CATSDHGTLQETQYF | TGTGCCACCAGTGATCACGGGACTCTCCAAGAGACCCAGTACTTC
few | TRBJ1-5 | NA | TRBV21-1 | CASSPRRGNQPQHF | TGTGCCAGCAGCCCTAGGAGAGGTAATCAGCCCCAGCATTTT
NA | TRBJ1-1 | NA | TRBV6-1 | CASSVTGITMNTEAFF | TGTGCCAGCAGTGTAACAGGGATTACCATGAACACTGAAGCTTTCTTT
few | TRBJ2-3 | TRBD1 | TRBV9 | CASSVGGQVADTQYF | TGTGCCAGCAGCGTAGGGGGACAGGTGGCAGATACGCAGTATTTT
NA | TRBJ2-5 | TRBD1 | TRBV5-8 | CASSSGQGIAGETQYF | TGTGCCAGCAGCTCGGGACAGGGCATCGCGGGAGAGACCCAGTACTTC
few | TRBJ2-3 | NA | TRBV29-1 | CRADTQYF | TGCAGAGCAGATACGCAGTATTTT
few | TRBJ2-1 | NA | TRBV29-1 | CSAARRQERDEQFF | TGCAGCGCTGCGCGCCGACAGGAAAGGGATGAGCAGTTCTTC
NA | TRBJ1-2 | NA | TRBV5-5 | CASSLMTGAVNYGYTF | TGTGCCAGCAGCTTAATGACAGGAGCCGTCAACTATGGCTACACCTTC
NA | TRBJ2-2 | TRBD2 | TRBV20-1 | CSARGSGSGGELFF | TGCAGTGCCAGAGGTAGCGGGAGTGGCGGGGAGCTGTTTTTT
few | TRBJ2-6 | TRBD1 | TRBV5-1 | CASSWTGQSSGANVLTF | TGCGCCAGCAGCTGGACAGGACAAAGCTCTGGGGCCAACGTCCTGACTTTC
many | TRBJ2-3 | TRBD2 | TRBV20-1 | CSAAGLAGVQDTQYF | TGCAGTGCTGCGGGGCTAGCGGGAGTCCAGGATACGCAGTATTTT
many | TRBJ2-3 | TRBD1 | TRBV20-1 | CSARADRAADTQYF | TGCAGTGCTAGAGCGGACAGGGCGGCGGATACGCAGTATTTT
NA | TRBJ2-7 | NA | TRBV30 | CAWSDSRLIYEQYF | TGTGCCTGGAGTGACTCAAGGCTGATTTACGAGCAGTACTTC
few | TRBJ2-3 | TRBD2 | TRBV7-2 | CASSPGLAGGMVDTQYF | TGTGCCAGCAGCCCTGGACTAGCGGGAGGGATGGTAGATACGCAGTATTTT
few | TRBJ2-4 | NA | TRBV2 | CASSEALEGVTQYF | TGTGCCAGCAGTGAAGCGCTAGAGGGGGTTACTCAGTACTTC
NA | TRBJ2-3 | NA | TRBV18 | CTSSPQRADTQYF | TGTACCAGCTCACCACAGCGGGCAGATACGCAGTATTTT
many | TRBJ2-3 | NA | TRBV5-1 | CASSLIARDTDTQYF | TGCGCCAGCAGCTTGATAGCTCGGGACACAGATACGCAGTATTTT
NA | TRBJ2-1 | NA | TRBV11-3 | CASSRLRGSGTEQFF | TGTGCCAGCAGCAGGCTGAGGGGTAGCGGTACTGAGCAGTTCTTC
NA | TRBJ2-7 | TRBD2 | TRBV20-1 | CSADPGTSGRGEQYF | TGCAGTGCTGACCCGGGGACTAGCGGGAGAGGCGAGCAGTACTTC
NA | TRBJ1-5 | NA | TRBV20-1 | CSARGASSWAQHF | TGCAGTGCTAGAGGGGCCAGCAGCTGGGCCCAGCATTTT
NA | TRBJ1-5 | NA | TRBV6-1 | CASTVRRGPREVSNQPQHF | TGTGCCAGCACCGTAAGGAGGGGCCCCCGGGAGGTTAGCAATCAGCCCCAGCATTTT
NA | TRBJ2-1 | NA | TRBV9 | CAPSPAASYNERFF | TGTGCTCCTTCACCAGCGGCCTCCTACAATGAGCGGTTCTTC
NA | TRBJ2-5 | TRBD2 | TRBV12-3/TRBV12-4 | CASRPAGTSGRETQYF | TGTGCCAGCAGGCCTGCCGGGACTAGCGGCAGAGAGACCCAGTACTTC
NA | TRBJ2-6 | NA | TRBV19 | CASSIQGTGANVLTF | TGTGCCAGTAGTATTCAGGGAACAGGGGCCAACGTCCTGACTTTC
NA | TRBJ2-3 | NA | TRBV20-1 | CSATHYSSTDTQYF | TGCAGTGCAACCCATTATTCTAGCACAGATACGCAGTATTTT
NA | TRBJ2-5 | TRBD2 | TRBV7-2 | CASSGTSGNQETQYF | TGTGCCAGCTCGGGGACTAGCGGAAACCAAGAGACCCAGTACTTC
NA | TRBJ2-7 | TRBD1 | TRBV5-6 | CASSVVGQAGRQYF | TGTGCCAGCAGCGTGGTGGGACAGGCCGGGAGGCAGTACTTC
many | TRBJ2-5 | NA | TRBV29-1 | CSVGRAKGETQYF | TGCAGCGTTGGTAGGGCTAAGGGAGAGACCCAGTACTTC
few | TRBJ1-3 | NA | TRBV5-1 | CASSLAEQAVNTIYF | TGCGCCAGCAGCTTGGCCGAACAGGCGGTAAACACCATATATTTT
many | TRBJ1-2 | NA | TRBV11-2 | CASTYGIDGYTF | TGTGCCAGCACCTACGGAATCGATGGCTACACCTTC
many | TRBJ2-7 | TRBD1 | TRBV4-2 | CASSQEGGQGFYEQYF | TGTGCCAGCAGCCAAGAAGGCGGACAGGGGTTCTACGAGCAGTACTTC
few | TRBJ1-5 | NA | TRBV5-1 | CASSLYGYQPQHF | TGCGCCAGCAGCTTGTATGGGTATCAGCCCCAGCATTTT
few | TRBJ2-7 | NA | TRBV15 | CATSRDAIQDHEQYF | TGTGCCACCAGCAGAGATGCGATTCAGGACCACGAGCAGTACTTC
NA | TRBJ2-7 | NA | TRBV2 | CASMGASVPEQYF | TGTGCCAGCATGGGTGCTAGCGTTCCAGAGCAGTACTTC
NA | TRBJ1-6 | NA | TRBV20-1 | CSAKDSYNSPLHF | TGCAGTGCTAAAGACTCCTATAATTCACCCCTCCACTTT
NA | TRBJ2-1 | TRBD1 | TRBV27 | CASQTGGAMNEQFF | TGTGCCAGCCAAACAGGGGGCGCGATGAATGAGCAGTTCTTC